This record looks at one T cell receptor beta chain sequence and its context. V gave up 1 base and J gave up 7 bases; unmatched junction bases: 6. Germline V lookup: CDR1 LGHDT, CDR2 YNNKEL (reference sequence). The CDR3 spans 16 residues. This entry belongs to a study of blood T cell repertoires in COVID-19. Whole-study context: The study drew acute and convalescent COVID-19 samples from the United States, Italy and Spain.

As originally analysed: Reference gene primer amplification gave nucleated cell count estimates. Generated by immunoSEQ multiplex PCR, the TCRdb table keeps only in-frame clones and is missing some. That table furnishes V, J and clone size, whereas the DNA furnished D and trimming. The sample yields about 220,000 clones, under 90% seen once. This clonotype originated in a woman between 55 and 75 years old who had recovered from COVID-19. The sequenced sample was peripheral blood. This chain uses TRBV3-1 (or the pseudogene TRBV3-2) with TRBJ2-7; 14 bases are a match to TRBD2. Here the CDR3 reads CASSQGLGLAGGEQYF. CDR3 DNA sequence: TGTGCCAGCAGCCAAGGGCTAGGACTAGCGGGGGGAGAGCAGTACTTC.